Listed here is a single TCR beta chain. Its antigen is still unknown. Just one base apart from a much larger clone, this may be a read error. These data are taken from a study of early T cells in non-severe SARS-CoV-2 infection. Study context: RNA in bulk from unsorted whole blood was sequenced, and chains were unpaired. Points from the study as a whole: Comparison of clonotypes with VDJdb favored anti-spike CD8 responses while missing private and CD4 specificities.

There are 12 residues in the CDR3. The germline V gene has CDR1 SGHDT and CDR2 YYEEEE. As part of library construction, unique molecular identifiers were attached to individual cDNA molecules. Each CDR3 protein is one row after TCRdb ran MiXCR on the 5' RACE reads. In the table there are some 89,000 distinct CDR3 sequences, 8% to 13% of which are singletons. Here the sequenced sample was whole blood, taken at baseline. The chain joins TRBV5-6 to TRBJ2-1, with D unclear. The origin of this receptor is an adult who was a healthcare worker with PCR-confirmed SARS-CoV-2 infection or an uninfected control (not recorded which). The chain's CDR3 is CAGSLYDNEQFF. The DNA for the CDR3 is TGTGCCGGCAGCTTGTACGACAATGAGCAGTTCTTC.